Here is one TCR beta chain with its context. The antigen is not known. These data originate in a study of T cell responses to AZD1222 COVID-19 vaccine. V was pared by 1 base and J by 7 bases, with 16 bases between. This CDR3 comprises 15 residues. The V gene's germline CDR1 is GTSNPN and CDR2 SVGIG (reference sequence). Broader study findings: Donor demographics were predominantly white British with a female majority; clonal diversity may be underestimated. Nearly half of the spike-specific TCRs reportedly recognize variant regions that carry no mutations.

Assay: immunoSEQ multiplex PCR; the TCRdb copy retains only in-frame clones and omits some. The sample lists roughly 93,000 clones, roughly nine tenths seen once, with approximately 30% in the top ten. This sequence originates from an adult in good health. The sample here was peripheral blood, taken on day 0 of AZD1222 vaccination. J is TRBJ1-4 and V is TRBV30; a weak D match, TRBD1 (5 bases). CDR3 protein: CAWSDPGRLREKLFF. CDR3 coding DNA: TGTGCCTGGAGTGATCCGGGACGGCTGCGTGAAAAACTGTTTTTT.